This TCR beta chain was sequenced in a study of blood T cell repertoires in COVID-19. Looking at the study overall: Samples came from the United States, Italy and Spain, spanning acute and convalescent COVID-19.

This CDR3 has 15 residues. From germline, CDR1 is DFQATT and CDR2 SNEGSKA (reference sequence). Germline trimming cut 3 bases from V and 7 bases from J; bases unmatched to any gene: 11. In the original analysis: Nucleated cell number was recorded as an estimate derived from reference gene primer amplification. Libraries were prepared by immunoSEQ multiplex PCR; TCRdb keeps only in-frame clonotypes and omits some of them. V and J calls and clone size follow that table, whereas D and trimming were derived from the DNA. The sample carries 180,000 or so clones, roughly 80% recorded once. This chain joins TRBV20-1 and TRBJ2-1, with TRBD2 identical over 8 bases. Input material: peripheral blood. This TCR was recovered from a man over 45 who had recovered from COVID-19. DNA of the CDR3: TGCAGTGCTAGTTTTGTCGGGAGGGCCAAGAATGAGCAGTTCTTC. Its protein is CSASFVGRAKNEQFF.